Listed below are T cell receptor beta chains from one sample, sequenced in a study of blood T cell repertoires in COVID-19. The assay was immunoSEQ multiplex PCR, and TCRdb's table has in-frame clones only and misses some. Found here are roughly 150,000 clones, roughly 90% of them singletons; the top ten hold 15% to 20%. Material for sequencing was peripheral blood. These receptors were taken from a man between 60 and 75 years old with active or convalescent COVID-19. The CDR3 runs from the conserved cysteine through the conserved F or W. The order of the fields is CDR3 length, J gene, clone size, D gene, V gene, CDR3 DNA, CDR3 protein. The D gene is left open where the match is weak. Rows may omit the clone size; those that give it use once, few, many or a size class.

>15|TRBJ1-4|NA|TRBD1|TRBV27
TGTGCCAGCAGCCCGGACAGGGCAAGAGGAGGAAAACTGTTTTTT
CASSPDRARGGKLFF
>15|TRBJ2-3|once|NA|TRBV5-5
TGTGCCAGCAGTCATTTCAGGGGCTTCACAGATACGCAGTATTTT
CASSHFRGFTDTQYF
>15|TRBJ2-3|NA|NA|TRBV7-9
TGTGCCAGCAGCTTAATGGGGGCAGTTGGAGATACGCAGTATTTT
CASSLMGAVGDTQYF
>14|TRBJ2-7|NA|NA|TRBV4-2
TGTGCCAGCAGCCAAGACAGGATCTACTACGAGCAGTACTTC
CASSQDRIYYEQYF
>17|TRBJ2-1|NA|TRBD2|TRBV6-4
TGTGCCAGCAGCCCGCGACTAGCGGGGGAGAGGTCTATTGAGCAGTTCTTC
CASSPRLAGERSIEQFF
>14|TRBJ2-3|NA|TRBD2|TRBV3-1/TRBV3-2
TGTGCCAGCAGCCTAGCGGGGGGGCCCGATACGCAGTATTTT
CASSLAGGPDTQYF
>14|TRBJ1-2|NA|TRBD1|TRBV18
TGTGCCAGCTCACCAAAGACAGGGAACTATGGCTACACCTTC
CASSPKTGNYGYTF
>15|TRBJ2-1|NA|TRBD1|TRBV6-5
TGTGCCAGCAGCAACAGGGGAAGAACCTACAATGAGCAGTTCTTC
CASSNRGRTYNEQFF
>13|TRBJ1-2|NA|NA|TRBV2
TGTGCCAGCAGCCCTCTACCTCCCTATGGCTACACCTTC
CASSPLPPYGYTF
>12|TRBJ1-5|NA|TRBD1|TRBV5-1
TGCGCCAGCAGCGAGACAGGGGGGCTTAAGCATTTT
CASSETGGLKHF
>11|TRBJ1-1|NA|TRBD1|TRBV12-3/TRBV12-4
TGTGCCACTGACAGGGGCATCGAAGCTTTCTTT
CATDRGIEAFF
>16|TRBJ1-1|NA|TRBD1|TRBV27
TGTGCCAGCAGTTCCGCCGGAGGGACAGGGCACACTGAAGCTTTCTTT
CASSSAGGTGHTEAFF
>12|TRBJ1-1|once|NA|TRBV6-2/TRBV6-3
TGTGCCAGCAGTTACGCGGGGGCCGGAGCTTTCTTT
CASSYAGAGAFF
>18|TRBJ1-2|NA|NA|TRBV7-6
TGTGCCAGCAGCCCTTCTACAGGGACGGTTTCTACAATCTATGGCTACACCTTC
CASSPSTGTVSTIYGYTF
>12|TRBJ2-1|NA|NA|TRBV6-5
TGTGCCAGCCACAGGTACGTCAATGAGCAGTTCTTC
CASHRYVNEQFF
>15|TRBJ2-7|once|TRBD2|TRBV6-5
TGTGCCAGCAGCAGAGGGACTAGCGGGATACTCGAGCAGTACTTC
CASSRGTSGILEQYF
>13|TRBJ1-1|once|TRBD1|TRBV29-1
TGCAGCGTCTACAGGGGAACGAACACTGAAGCTTTCTTT
CSVYRGTNTEAFF
>16|TRBJ2-1|NA|TRBD2|TRBV10-3
TGTGCCATCAGCAATCTTGGTCTAGCGGGGTACAATGAGCAGTTCTTC
CAISNLGLAGYNEQFF
>15|TRBJ1-2|NA|TRBD1|TRBV5-1
TGCGCCAGCAGCTCTGGACAGGGTAGAACGGATGGCTACACCTTC
CASSSGQGRTDGYTF
>14|TRBJ2-1|NA|NA|TRBV3-1/TRBV3-2
TGTGCCAGCAGCTGGGCGGGATCTGATAATGAGCAGTTCTTC
CASSWAGSDNEQFF
>15|TRBJ2-7|NA|TRBD1|TRBV6-1
TGTGCCAGCAGTGAGCCGGGACAGGGGGCCGACGAGCAGTACTTC
CASSEPGQGADEQYF
>14|TRBJ1-3|NA|TRBD1|TRBV6-5
TGTGCCAGCAGTCAGGGGGCGACTGGAAACACCATATATTTT
CASSQGATGNTIYF
>16|TRBJ1-2|NA|TRBD1|TRBV29-1
TGCAGCGTTACACCATCCTTGGACAGGGGACGAGATGGCTACACCTTC
CSVTPSLDRGRDGYTF
>15|TRBJ1-6|NA|NA|TRBV5-1
TGCGCCAGCAGCTTGGGGCCAGGTTATAATTCACCCCTCCACTTT
CASSLGPGYNSPLHF
>16|TRBJ2-3|NA|TRBD2|TRBV7-6
TGTGCCAGCAGCCCAGCGGGAGGGTCTTACACAGATACGCAGTATTTT
CASSPAGGSYTDTQYF
>12|TRBJ1-1|NA|NA|TRBV6-4
TGTGCCAGCAGTGACTCGGGGGGTAGAGCTTTCTTT
CASSDSGGRAFF
>13|TRBJ2-1|NA|NA|TRBV10-1
TGCGCCAGCAGTGACCTAAATACCAATGAGCAGTTCTTC
CASSDLNTNEQFF
>16|TRBJ1-1|NA|TRBD1|TRBV6-5
TGTGCCAGCAGTTACGGGACAGGGGCAATGAACACTGAAGCTTTCTTT
CASSYGTGAMNTEAFF
>14|TRBJ2-3|NA|TRBD2|TRBV3-1/TRBV3-2
TGTGCCAGCAGCGGGACTAGCGCTGGGAGGGCGCAGTATTTT
CASSGTSAGRAQYF
>15|TRBJ1-5|NA|TRBD1|TRBV2
TGTGCCAGCAGTCCGGGACAGGGTAAGGAACAGCCCCAGCATTTT
CASSPGQGKEQPQHF
>14|TRBJ2-7|NA|NA|TRBV10-3
TGTGCCATCAGTGAAGGGCCCGGGGGTGACGAGCAGTACTTC
CAISEGPGGDEQYF
>14|TRBJ2-3|NA|TRBD1|TRBV5-5
TGTGCCAGCAGACAGGGACAGGGCCCAGATACGCAGTATTTT
CASRQGQGPDTQYF
>13|TRBJ1-1|NA|NA|TRBV25-1
TGTGCCAGCAGCGACGTGGGGCAGACTGAAGCTTTCTTT
CASSDVGQTEAFF
>20|TRBJ2-1|NA|TRBD2|TRBV6-1
TGTGCCAGCAGTGATGTTTGGGGGGGGGTAGCTAGTATATCTTACAATGAGCAGTTCTTC
CASSDVWGGVASISYNEQFF
>16|TRBJ2-1|NA|TRBD2|TRBV4-1
TGCGCCAGCAGCCAAGGGGTAGCGGGGGTCTACAATGAGCAGTTCTTC
CASSQGVAGVYNEQFF
>15|TRBJ1-1|NA|NA|TRBV12-5
TGTGCTAGTGGTTTGGTACTCGAGAGGGACACTGAAGCTTTCTTT
CASGLVLERDTEAFF
>17|TRBJ2-7|NA|TRBD2|TRBV7-9
TGTGCCAGCAGCTTAGTTCGACTAGCGGGGACCTCCTACGAGCAGTACTTC
CASSLVRLAGTSYEQYF
>18|TRBJ2-6|NA|TRBD1|TRBV5-4
TGTGCCAGCAGCCCCCGGGACAGGGGGCCCTCAGGGGCCAACGTCCTGACTTTC
CASSPRDRGPSGANVLTF
>14|TRBJ2-1|NA|NA|TRBV11-2
TGTGCCAGCAGCTCATGGACAGCCTACAATGAGCAGTTCTTC
CASSSWTAYNEQFF
>11|TRBJ2-5|once|NA|TRBV29-1
TGCAGCGGGGGGGTCGGAGAGACCCAGTACTTC
CSGGVGETQYF
>14|TRBJ1-5|NA|NA|TRBV11-2
TGTGCCAGCAGCTTAGGTGTGGTCGGTCAGCCCCAGCATTTT
CASSLGVVGQPQHF
>16|TRBJ1-3|NA|TRBD1|TRBV5-4
TGTGCCAGCAGCTCCTTGGACAGGGGAGCTGGAAACACCATATATTTT
CASSSLDRGAGNTIYF
>11|TRBJ2-7|NA|NA|TRBV3-1/TRBV3-2
TGTGCCAGCGGCCTGTCAGGGGAGCAGTACTTC
CASGLSGEQYF
>16|TRBJ1-6|NA|TRBD1|TRBV6-5
TGTGCCAGCAGTTACTCAGCGGGACAGGAGAATTCACCCCTCCACTTT
CASSYSAGQENSPLHF
>13|TRBJ2-3|NA|NA|TRBV27
TGTGCCAGCAGTCAAAGGGCAGAGGGTACGCAGTATTTT
CASSQRAEGTQYF
>15|TRBJ2-7|NA|TRBD2|TRBV5-5
TGTGCCAGCAGCCAGACTAGCGGGACAACCTACGAGCAGTACTTC
CASSQTSGTTYEQYF
>17|TRBJ2-1|NA|TRBD2|TRBV12-5
TGTGCTAGTGGCGTTCGTAGCGGGGATCTATTTTACAATGAGCAGTTCTTC
CASGVRSGDLFYNEQFF
>16|TRBJ1-4|NA|NA|TRBV9
TGTGCCAGCAGCGTAGGATCACGGGGAGGAAATGAAAAACTGTTTTTT
CASSVGSRGGNEKLFF